A single sample gave rise to the 5 T cell receptor beta chains below, sequenced in a study of T-cell reconstitution after alpha-beta-depleted transplantation in children. Preparation of the TCRbeta library was carried out with unique molecular identifiers. TCRdb fed the PCR reads into MiXCR, producing one record per CDR3 protein. The table shows a few hundred thousand distinct CDR3 sequences, with around 16% occurring only once. The sample consisted of PBMCs from the stem cell graft donor, taken from the stem cell graft. Receptors originate from a human donor who donated a stem cell graft to a child with acute lymphoblastic leukemia.

In this sample, this clonotype turned up a few times. The gene calls are TRBV3-1 and TRBJ1-1; 8 nucleotides agree with TRBD1. Trimming removed 6 bases from V and 0 bases from J; junction bases left unmatched: 3. CDR1 and CDR2 (germline): LGHDT, YNNKEL (reference sequence). The CDR3 runs to 14 residues. The CDR3 DNA sequence: TGTGCCAGCAGATCCAGGGGGCTGAACACTGAAGCTTTCTTT. This gives the protein CASRSRGLNTEAFF.

The V gene is TRBV5-1, the J gene TRBJ1-2; D is perhaps TRBD1 (5 bases). The CDR3 extends over 15 amino acids. V was cut by 0 bases and J by 0 bases, with 9 bases left in between. From germline, CDR1 is SGHRS and CDR2 YFSETQ. CDR3 sequence reads: CASSLEGQPNYGYTF. DNA of the CDR3: TGCGCCAGCAGCTTGGAAGGACAACCTAACTATGGCTACACCTTC.

This clonotype was found a few times. The chain carries TRBV9 and TRBJ1-1, with D perhaps TRBD1 (5 bases). Germline V gives CDR1 SGDLS, CDR2 YYNGEE. Trimming stripped 7 bases from V and 3 bases from J, with 19 bases between. The CDR3 length is 15 residues. As DNA, the CDR3 is TGTGCCAGCGCGGCGGTCGGGGGGATCGACACTGAAGCTTTCTTT. It encodes CASAAVGGIDTEAFF.

This clonotype was seen a handful of times. The rearrangement links TRBV29-1 to TRBJ1-1, with 9 bases matching TRBD1. The CDR3 is 15 amino acids. Germline V gene lookup returns CDR1 SQVTM and CDR2 ANQGSEA. J was trimmed by 1 base and V by 6 bases; bases with no gene match: 9. The CDR3 is CSVSPTDRGNTEAFF. CDR3 nucleotides: TGCAGCGTCAGCCCGACGGACAGGGGGAACACTGAAGCTTTCTTT.

The V gene is TRBV5-1, the J gene TRBJ2-3; tentative D call: TRBD2 (5 bases). CDR3 length: 17 residues. Trimming cost V 4 bases and J 0 bases, with 18 bases left between them. The germline V gene encodes CDR1 SGHRS and CDR2 YFSETQ. CDR3: CASSRQRDPASTDTQYF. CDR3 coding DNA: TGCGCCAGCAGCCGCCAGAGGGATCCGGCTAGCACAGATACGCAGTATTTT. The full variable domain, in which reference TRBV5-1 and TRBJ2-3 provide the parts outside the CDR3, is KAGVTQTPRYLIKTRGQQVTLSCSPISGHRSVSWYQQTPGQGLQFLFEYFSETQRNKGNFPGRFSGRQFSNSRSEMNVSTLELGDSALYLCASSRQRDPASTDTQYFGPGTRLTVL.